The text below deals with one T cell receptor (beta chain). Its antigen is unknown. A read error may account for a junction end that differs from germline. There are 15 residues in the CDR3. Germline V gene lookup returns CDR1 ENHRY and CDR2 SYGVKD. These data are taken from a study of tumor-infiltrating lymphocytes in primary liver carcinoma. Across the study: Spanning 30 to 69 years of age, the patients were men and women. Study-wide points: The top-250-clone fraction was significantly higher in tumors than in blood (p = 0.039).

With roughly 0.5 ug total RNA as template and a constant-region primer, TCR beta cDNA was made. Slightly modified ARM-PCR with three nested multiplex PCR rounds yielded TCR beta libraries. TRBV1-TRBV30 forward primers paired with a C-beta reverse primer were used in the first two PCR rounds, which ran roughly 10 cycles each. A single record per CDR3 protein comes from TCRdb applying MiXCR to the multiplex PCR reads. The repertoire includes some 130,000 distinct CDR3 sequences, approximately 71% of them detected once, and over 7.5% sits in the top ten. Joint extraction of RNA and DNA used about 17-30 mg of bulk tissue that was unsorted.

This sequence was found in a woman in her fifties or sixties with primary liver carcinoma and hepatitis B virus infection. Source material: tumor-adjacent normal liver tissue. The V call is TRBV10-3, the J call TRBJ2-1, with D possibly TRBD2 on 6 matching bases. CDR3 sequence reads: CVISTTLKRDNEQFF. CDR3 DNA: TGTGTCATCAGTACAACCCTAAAGCGGGACAATGAGCAGTTCTTC.